This T cell receptor beta chain originates from a study of CD8+CD57+ T cells in acquired aplastic anemia. This clonotype has ten or more counts. CDR3 and TCR beta VDJ profiling relied on genomic DNA as the template. A single record per CDR3 protein comes from TCRdb applying MiXCR to the reads. The sample carries about 400,000 distinct CDR3 sequences, approximately 70% recorded once. Sequenced sample: sorted CD4+, CD8+, or CD8+CD57+ T cells (not recorded which) from PBMCs. The receptor's source is a human donor in good health, serving as a control.

The CDR3 here is CASSLRNYEQYF. The CDR3 DNA reads TGTGCCAGCAGTTTGCGTAATTACGAGCAGTACTTC. This sequence joins TRBV6-6 and TRBJ2-7; D is uncertain. Germline CDR1 reads MNHNY; CDR2 reads SVGAGI (reference sequence). Trimming removed 4 bases from V and 4 bases from J, with 8 bases in between. The CDR3 sequence is 12 residues long.